Listed below are T cell receptor beta chains from one sample, sequenced in a study of radiotherapy plus CTLA-4 blockade in lung cancer. Generated by immunoSEQ multiplex PCR, the TCRdb table keeps only in-frame clones and is missing some. The sample records some 15,000 clones, about two thirds being singletons. Sequencing was performed on peripheral blood, taken from a patient treated with radiotherapy plus ipilimumab. The receptor set was obtained from a human donor with non-small cell lung cancer whose response to radiotherapy plus ipilimumab could not be evaluated. Each CDR3 is given with its conserved first and last residue. The D gene is left open where the match is weak. Expanded clones get a size class; other rows say once, few or many, or leave the size out.

TRBJ1-5 | TRBV5-1 | . | TRBD1 | CASSSDGQANQPQHF | TGCGCCAGCAGCTCGGACGGACAGGCTAATCAGCCCCAGCATTTT
TRBJ1-2 | TRBV7-9 | . | TRBD1 | CASSVQGLYGYTF | TGTGCCAGCAGCGTACAGGGGCTGTATGGCTACACCTTC
TRBJ1-3 | TRBV5-1 | . | TRBD1 | CASSFYTGVGNTIYF | TGCGCCAGCAGCTTTTATACAGGGGTTGGAAACACCATATATTTT
TRBJ2-6 | TRBV5-1 | . | . | CASSLGATRSGANVLTF | TGCGCCAGCAGCTTGGGAGCGACCCGCTCTGGGGCCAACGTCCTGACTTTC
TRBJ2-2 | TRBV2 | . | . | CASSENPTWDTGELFF | TGTGCCAGCAGTGAAAATCCGACTTGGGACACCGGGGAGCTGTTTTTT
TRBJ1-6 | TRBV7-9 | . | . | CASSPSTRLYNSPLHF | TGTGCCAGCAGCCCATCTACCAGGCTCTATAATTCACCCCTCCACTTT
TRBJ2-1 | TRBV6-1 | once | TRBD2 | CASSRTSGLGDEQFF | TGTGCCAGCAGTAGGACTAGCGGCTTGGGGGATGAGCAGTTCTTC
TRBJ2-1 | TRBV7-7 | . | . | CASSLDGVNEQFF | TGTGCTAGCAGCTTAGACGGGGTCAATGAGCAGTTCTTC
TRBJ2-2 | TRBV27 | . | . | CASSLYGVNTGELFF | TGTGCCAGCAGTTTATACGGGGTCAACACCGGGGAGCTGTTTTTT
TRBJ1-6 | TRBV19 | . | . | CASSANPGDNSPLHF | TGTGCCAGTAGTGCGAACCCCGGGGATAATTCACCCCTCCACTTT
TRBJ2-5 | TRBV5-1 | . | TRBD2 | CASSWGLAEETQYF | TGCGCCAGCAGCTGGGGACTAGCGGAAGAGACCCAGTACTTC
TRBJ2-1 | TRBV5-1 | . | TRBD1 | CASSAGGQGGIEQFF | TGCGCCAGCAGCGCGGGTGGACAGGGGGGGATTGAGCAGTTCTTC
TRBJ1-3 | TRBV11-2 | . | . | CASSGKVGGSGNTIYF | TGTGCCAGCAGCGGCAAGGTGGGAGGGTCTGGAAACACCATATATTTT
TRBJ2-1 | TRBV28 | . | . | CASSRDSPNEQFF | TGTGCCAGCAGCCGAGACAGTCCTAATGAGCAGTTCTTC
TRBJ1-5 | TRBV28 | . | . | CASRPLYQPQHF | TGTGCCAGCAGGCCCCTATATCAGCCCCAGCATTTT
TRBJ2-5 | TRBV7-9 | . | TRBD2 | CASSFRASGDERYF | TGTGCCAGCAGCTTTAGGGCTAGCGGGGACGAGCGATACTTC
TRBJ1-2 | TRBV14 | . | . | CASSQESYYGYTF | TGTGCCAGCAGCCAAGAATCGTACTATGGCTACACCTTC
TRBJ1-1 | TRBV10-1 | . | . | CASSDDPSGMNTEAFF | TGCGCCAGCAGTGACGACCCATCAGGAATGAACACTGAAGCTTTCTTT
TRBJ1-2 | TRBV21-1 | . | . | CASSKKWIGGNYGYTF | TGTGCCAGCAGCAAAAAGTGGATAGGGGGCAACTATGGCTACACCTTC
TRBJ2-5 | TRBV7-9 | . | TRBD2 | CASSLLLQDGGETQYF | TGTGCCAGCAGCTTACTTCTACAGGACGGGGGGGAGACCCAGTACTTC
TRBJ2-6 | TRBV18 | . | . | CASSPQGDGANVLTF | TGTGCCAGCTCACCCCAGGGTGACGGGGCCAACGTCCTGACTTTC
TRBJ2-3 | TRBV5-1 | . | TRBD2 | CASSLGLAGDSDTQYF | TGCGCCAGCAGCTTGGGACTAGCGGGGGATTCAGATACGCAGTATTTT
TRBJ1-5 | TRBV7-9 | few | . | CASSLEGGSQPQHF | TGTGCCAGCAGCTTAGAAGGTGGGAGCCAGCCCCAGCATTTT
TRBJ2-3 | TRBV7-9 | . | TRBD2 | CASRPPGGQVQSDTQYF | TGTGCCAGCAGGCCCCCGGGGGGTCAGGTCCAATCGGATACGCAGTATTTT
TRBJ1-5 | TRBV30 | . | TRBD1 | CAWGYPGQGASRPQHF | TGTGCCTGGGGATATCCGGGACAGGGGGCGAGTCGGCCCCAGCATTTT
TRBJ1-2 | TRBV29-1 | . | . | CSVGEFDVADLYGYTF | TGCAGCGTTGGCGAATTTGACGTAGCGGACCTATACGGCTACACCTTC
TRBJ1-6 | TRBV5-1 | . | TRBD1 | CASSILTGNENSPLHF | TGCGCCAGCAGCATCCTGACAGGGAACGAAAATTCACCCCTCCACTTT
TRBJ2-2 | TRBV5-4 | . | . | CASSDGGNTGELFF | TGTGCCAGCAGCGACGGGGGGAACACCGGGGAGCTGTTTTTT
TRBJ2-1 | TRBV4-1 | . | . | CASSLFLGGSYNEQFF | TGCGCCAGCAGCCTTTTCCTCGGAGGGTCCTACAATGAGCAGTTCTTC
TRBJ2-4 | TRBV27 | . | TRBD1 | CASSLQGAGAKNIQYF | TGTGCCAGCAGTCTACAGGGGGCGGGGGCCAAAAACATTCAGTACTTC
TRBJ2-5 | TRBV6-5 | few | TRBD2 | CASSYRSGRGDETQYF | TGTGCCAGCAGTTATCGGTCCGGGAGGGGGGATGAGACCCAGTACTTC
TRBJ2-2 | TRBV18 | . | TRBD1 | CASSRDRGNTGELFF | TGTGCCAGCTCACGGGACAGGGGGAACACCGGGGAGCTGTTTTTT
TRBJ2-7 | TRBV15 | once | . | CATSRGGPGQAYEQYF | TGTGCCACCAGCAGAGGGGGGCCGGGACAAGCCTACGAGCAGTACTTC
TRBJ2-3 | TRBV5-1 | few | TRBD2 | CASSLDAGGGQDTQYF | TGCGCCAGCAGCCTCGATGCGGGGGGGGGCCAGGATACGCAGTATTTT
TRBJ1-2 | TRBV10-3 | . | TRBD1 | CAITPGQGAYGYTF | TGTGCCATCACTCCCGGACAGGGGGCTTATGGCTACACCTTC
TRBJ1-6 | TRBV13 | . | . | CASSATGNNSPLHF | TGTGCCAGCAGCGCCACAGGGAACAATTCACCCCTCCACTTT
TRBJ1-2 | TRBV30 | . | TRBD1 | CAWSFRQGYGYTF | TGTGCCTGGAGTTTCCGACAGGGCTATGGCTACACCTTC
TRBJ1-1 | TRBV15 | . | . | CATSRDPTEAFF | TGTGCCACCAGCAGAGATCCAACTGAAGCTTTCTTT
TRBJ1-3 | TRBV9 | . | TRBD1 | CASSVGDSGNTIYF | TGTGCCAGCAGCGTAGGGGACAGTGGAAACACCATATATTTT
TRBJ1-5 | TRBV28 | . | . | CASSPRGGWSNQPQHF | TGTGCCAGCAGTCCTCGAGGGGGATGGAGCAATCAGCCCCAGCATTTT
TRBJ1-1 | TRBV10-1 | few | TRBD1 | CASSESPGGADEAFF | TGCGCCAGCAGTGAGAGCCCAGGGGGCGCCGATGAAGCTTTCTTT
TRBJ1-1 | TRBV19 | . | . | CASSSHRDTEAFF | TGTGCCAGTAGTTCGCACAGGGACACTGAAGCTTTCTTT
TRBJ2-3 | TRBV29-1 | . | . | CSVEDGRVYTDTQYF | TGCAGCGTTGAAGATGGGCGGGTATACACAGATACGCAGTATTTT
TRBJ2-5 | TRBV2 | . | TRBD2 | CASSEASSGGAKETQYF | TGTGCCAGCAGTGAAGCGTCTAGCGGGGGGGCCAAAGAGACCCAGTACTTC
TRBJ2-5 | TRBV5-1 | . | . | CASSLDSFQETQYF | TGCGCCAGCAGCCTAGACAGTTTCCAAGAGACCCAGTACTTC
TRBJ2-3 | TRBV19 | . | . | CASSTGLGDTQYF | TGTGCCAGTAGCACAGGTCTTGGAGATACGCAGTATTTT
TRBJ1-3 | TRBV27 | large | TRBD1 | CASSYRGGNTIYF | TGTGCCAGCAGTTACAGGGGAGGAAACACCATATATTTT
TRBJ1-6 | TRBV19 | . | . | CASSPGRDTLHF | TGTGCCAGTAGTCCGGGGAGGGACACCCTCCACTTT
TRBJ1-2 | TRBV30 | once | . | CAWSEQGLGYTF | TGTGCCTGGAGTGAACAGGGCCTGGGCTACACCTTC
TRBJ2-1 | TRBV9 | . | TRBD2 | CASSVGSGGNTYNEQFF | TGTGCCAGCAGCGTAGGTAGCGGGGGCAACACATACAATGAGCAGTTCTTC
TRBJ1-2 | TRBV28 | . | . | CASSSAGLNYGYTF | TGTGCCAGCAGTTCAGCGGGACTCAACTATGGCTACACCTTC
TRBJ1-5 | TRBV2 | . | TRBD1 | CASSERDRNQPQHF | TGTGCCAGCAGTGAACGGGACAGGAATCAGCCCCAGCATTTT
TRBJ1-5 | TRBV2 | . | . | CASSEGIGDQPQHF | TGTGCCAGCAGCGAGGGTATCGGAGATCAGCCCCAGCATTTT
TRBJ2-5 | TRBV6-5 | . | . | CASKIRNQETQYF | TGTGCCAGCAAAATCAGGAATCAAGAGACCCAGTACTTC
TRBJ1-2 | TRBV29-1 | . | . | CSVEDGGSYGYTF | TGCAGCGTTGAAGACGGAGGTAGCTATGGCTACACCTTC
TRBJ2-5 | TRBV5-6 | . | . | CASSFGGGLQETQYF | TGTGCCAGCAGCTTTGGAGGGGGCCTACAAGAGACCCAGTACTTC
TRBJ1-1 | TRBV18 | . | . | CASSPGRQEDTEAFF | TGTGCCAGCTCACCGGGGAGACAGGAGGACACTGAAGCTTTCTTT
TRBJ2-1 | TRBV9 | . | TRBD2 | CASSVAARGLDNEQFF | TGTGCCAGCAGCGTAGCCGCGCGGGGGTTGGACAATGAGCAGTTCTTC
TRBJ2-7 | TRBV27 | . | TRBD2 | CASSPGLAFYEQYF | TGTGCCAGCAGTCCGGGACTAGCTTTCTACGAGCAGTACTTC